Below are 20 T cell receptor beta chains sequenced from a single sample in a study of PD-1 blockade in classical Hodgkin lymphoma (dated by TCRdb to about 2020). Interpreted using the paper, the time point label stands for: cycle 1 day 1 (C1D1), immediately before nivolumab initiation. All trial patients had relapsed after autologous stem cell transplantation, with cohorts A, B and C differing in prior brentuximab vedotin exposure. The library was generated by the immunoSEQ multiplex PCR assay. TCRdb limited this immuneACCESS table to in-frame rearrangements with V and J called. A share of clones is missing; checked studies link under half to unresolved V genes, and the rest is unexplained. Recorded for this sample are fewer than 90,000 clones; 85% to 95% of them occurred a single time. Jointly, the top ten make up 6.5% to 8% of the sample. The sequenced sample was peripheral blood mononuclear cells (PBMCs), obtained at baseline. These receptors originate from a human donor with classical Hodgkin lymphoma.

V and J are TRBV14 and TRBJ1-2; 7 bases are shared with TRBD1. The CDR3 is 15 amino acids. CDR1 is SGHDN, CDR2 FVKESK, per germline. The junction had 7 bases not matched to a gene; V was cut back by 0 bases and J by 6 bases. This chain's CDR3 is CASSQDQGTADGYTF. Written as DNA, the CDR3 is TGTGCCAGCAGCCAAGATCAAGGGACAGCGGATGGCTACACCTTC.

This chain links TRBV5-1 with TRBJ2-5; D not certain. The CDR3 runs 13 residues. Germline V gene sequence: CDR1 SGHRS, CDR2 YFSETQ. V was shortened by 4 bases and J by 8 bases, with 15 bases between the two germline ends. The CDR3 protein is CASSILETSTQYF. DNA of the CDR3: TGCGCCAGCAGCATTCTTGAGACGTCAACCCAGTACTTC.

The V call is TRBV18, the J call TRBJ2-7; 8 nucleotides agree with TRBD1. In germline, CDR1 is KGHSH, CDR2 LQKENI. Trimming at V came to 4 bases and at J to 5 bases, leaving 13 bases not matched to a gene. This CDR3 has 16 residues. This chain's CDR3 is CASSQGQGEGFHEQYF. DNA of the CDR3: TGTGCCAGCTCACAAGGACAGGGAGAAGGTTTCCACGAGCAGTACTTC. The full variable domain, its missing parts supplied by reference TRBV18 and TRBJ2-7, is NAGVMQNPRHLVRRRGQEARLRCSPMKGHSHVYWYRQLPEEGLKFMVYLQKENIIDESGMPKERFSAEFPKEGPSILRIQQVVRGDSAAYFCASSQGQGEGFHEQYFGPGTRLTVT.

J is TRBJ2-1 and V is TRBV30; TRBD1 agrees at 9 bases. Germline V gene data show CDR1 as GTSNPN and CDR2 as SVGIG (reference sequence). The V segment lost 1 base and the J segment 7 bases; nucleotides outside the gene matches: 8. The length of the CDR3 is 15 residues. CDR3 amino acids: CAWSDSGTGRNEQFF. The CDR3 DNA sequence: TGTGCCTGGAGTGATTCCGGGACAGGGAGGAATGAGCAGTTCTTC.

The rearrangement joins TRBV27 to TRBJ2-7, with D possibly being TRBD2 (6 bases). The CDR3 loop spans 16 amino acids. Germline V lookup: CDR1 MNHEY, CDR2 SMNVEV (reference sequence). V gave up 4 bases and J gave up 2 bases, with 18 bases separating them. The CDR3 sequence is CASSSLGVGGTYEQYF. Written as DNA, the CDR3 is TGTGCCAGCAGTTCACTTGGGGTCGGGGGAACCTACGAGCAGTACTTC.

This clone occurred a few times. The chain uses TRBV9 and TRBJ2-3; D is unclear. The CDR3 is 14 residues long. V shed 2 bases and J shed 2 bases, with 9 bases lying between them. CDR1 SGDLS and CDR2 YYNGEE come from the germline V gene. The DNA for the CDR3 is TGTGCCAGCAGCGTGAGTGCAGTCACAGATACGCAGTATTTT. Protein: CASSVSAVTDTQYF.

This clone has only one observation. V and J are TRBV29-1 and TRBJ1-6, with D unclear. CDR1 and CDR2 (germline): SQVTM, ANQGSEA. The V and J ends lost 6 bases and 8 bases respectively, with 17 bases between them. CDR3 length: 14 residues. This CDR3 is CSVRASTLDSPLHF. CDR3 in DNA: TGCAGCGTGAGGGCTTCCACCCTGGATTCACCCCTCCACTTT.

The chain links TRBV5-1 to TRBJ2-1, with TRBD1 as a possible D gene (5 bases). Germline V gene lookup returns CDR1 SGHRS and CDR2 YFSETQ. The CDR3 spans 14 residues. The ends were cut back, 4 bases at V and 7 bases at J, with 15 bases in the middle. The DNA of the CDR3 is TGCGCCAGCAGCCTCGGACAACCCCCTAATGAGCAGTTCTTC. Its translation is CASSLGQPPNEQFF.

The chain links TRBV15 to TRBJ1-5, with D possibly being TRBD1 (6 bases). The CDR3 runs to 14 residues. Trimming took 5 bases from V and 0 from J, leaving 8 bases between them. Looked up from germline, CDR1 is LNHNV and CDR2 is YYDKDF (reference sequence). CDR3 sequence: CATSQGNSNQPQHF. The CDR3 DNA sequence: TGTGCCACCAGCCAGGGGAATAGCAATCAGCCCCAGCATTTT.

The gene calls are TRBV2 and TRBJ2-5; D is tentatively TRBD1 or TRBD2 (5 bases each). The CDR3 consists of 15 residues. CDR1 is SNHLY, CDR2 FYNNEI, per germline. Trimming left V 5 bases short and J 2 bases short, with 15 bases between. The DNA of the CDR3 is TGTGCCAGCAGTCCGAGGGGCAGCTCACAAGAGACCCAGTACTTC. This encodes CASSPRGSSQETQYF.

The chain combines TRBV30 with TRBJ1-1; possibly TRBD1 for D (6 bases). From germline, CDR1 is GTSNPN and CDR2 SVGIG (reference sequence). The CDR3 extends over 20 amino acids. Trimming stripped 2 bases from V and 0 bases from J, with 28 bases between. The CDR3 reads CAWSILIRGHHPAVNTEAFF. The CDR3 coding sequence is TGTGCCTGGAGTATCTTAATCAGGGGACATCACCCGGCCGTGAACACTGAAGCTTTCTTT.

CDR3 sequence: CASSPTTGGKLFF. The CDR3 DNA sequence: TGTGCCAGCAGCCCGACTACAGGGGGAAAACTGTTTTTT. The chain couples TRBV14 to TRBJ1-4, with 8 bases that match TRBD1. The CDR3 extends over 13 amino acids. V trimming: 4 bases; J trimming: 10 bases; junction bases outside the gene matches: 5. The V gene's germline CDR1 is SGHDN and CDR2 FVKESK.

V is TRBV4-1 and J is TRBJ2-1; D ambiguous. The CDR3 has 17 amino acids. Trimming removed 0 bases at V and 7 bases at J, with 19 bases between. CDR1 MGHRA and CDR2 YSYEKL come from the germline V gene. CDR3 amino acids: CASSQDVGAASWNEQFF. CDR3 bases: TGCGCCAGCAGCCAAGATGTTGGCGCGGCGAGCTGGAATGAGCAGTTCTTC.

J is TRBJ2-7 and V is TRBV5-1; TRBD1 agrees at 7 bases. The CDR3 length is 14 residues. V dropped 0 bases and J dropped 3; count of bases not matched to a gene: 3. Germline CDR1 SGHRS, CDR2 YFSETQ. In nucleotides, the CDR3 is TGCGCCAGCAGCTTGGGGGGACAGTTCTACGAGCAGTACTTC. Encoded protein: CASSLGGQFYEQYF.

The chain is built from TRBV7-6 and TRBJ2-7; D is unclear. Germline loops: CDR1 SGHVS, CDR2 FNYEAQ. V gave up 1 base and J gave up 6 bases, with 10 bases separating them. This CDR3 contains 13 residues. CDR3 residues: CASSLVPLSEQYF. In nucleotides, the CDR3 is TGTGCCAGCAGCTTAGTCCCACTAAGCGAGCAGTACTTC.

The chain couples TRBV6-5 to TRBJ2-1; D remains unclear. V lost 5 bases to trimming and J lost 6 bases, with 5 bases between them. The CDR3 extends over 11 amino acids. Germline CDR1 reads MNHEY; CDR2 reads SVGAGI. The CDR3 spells CASSTRNEQFF. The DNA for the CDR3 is TGTGCCAGCAGTACCCGCAATGAGCAGTTCTTC.

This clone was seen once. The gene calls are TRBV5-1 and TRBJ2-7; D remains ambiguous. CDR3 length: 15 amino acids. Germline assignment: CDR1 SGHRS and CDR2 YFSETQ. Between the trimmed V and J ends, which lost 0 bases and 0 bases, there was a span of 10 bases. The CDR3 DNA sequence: TGCGCCAGCAGCTTGGAATTCAGAACCTCCTACGAGCAGTACTTC. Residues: CASSLEFRTSYEQYF.

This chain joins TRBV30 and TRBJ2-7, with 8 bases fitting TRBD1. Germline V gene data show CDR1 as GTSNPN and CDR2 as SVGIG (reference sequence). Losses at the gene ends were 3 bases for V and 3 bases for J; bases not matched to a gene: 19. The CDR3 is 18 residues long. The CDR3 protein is CAWSGWDRDRKLHYEQYF. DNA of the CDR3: TGTGCCTGGAGCGGCTGGGACCGGGACAGGAAATTACACTACGAGCAGTACTTC. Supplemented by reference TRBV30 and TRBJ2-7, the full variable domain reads SQTIHQWPATLVQPVGSPLSLECTVEGTSNPNLYWYRQAAGRGLQLLFYSVGIGQISSEVPQNLSASRPQDRQFILSSKKLLLSDSGFYLCAWSGWDRDRKLHYEQYFGPGTRLTVT.

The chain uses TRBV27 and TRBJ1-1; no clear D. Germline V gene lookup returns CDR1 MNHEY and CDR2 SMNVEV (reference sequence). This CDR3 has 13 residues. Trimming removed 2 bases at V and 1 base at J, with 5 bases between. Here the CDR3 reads CASSLRGNTEAFF. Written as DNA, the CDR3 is TGTGCCAGCAGTTTACGGGGGAACACTGAAGCTTTCTTT.

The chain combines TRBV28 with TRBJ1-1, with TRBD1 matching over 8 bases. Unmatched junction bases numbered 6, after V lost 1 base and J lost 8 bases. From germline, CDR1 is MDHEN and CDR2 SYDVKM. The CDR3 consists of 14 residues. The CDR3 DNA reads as TGTGCCAGCAGTTTATATCAGGGGGCGCGAGAAGCTTTCTTT. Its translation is CASSLYQGAREAFF.